The 30 T cell receptor beta chains below were found in one sample sequenced in a study of blood T cell repertoires in COVID-19. Method: immunoSEQ multiplex PCR; TCRdb's copy keeps in-frame clones and lacks some. The repertoire holds 100,000 to 150,000 clones, about 81% seen once, with 2.4% in the top ten. Sequences were obtained from PBMCs or T cells enriched from blood (not recorded which). All receptors derive from a man aged 35 to 55 with acute COVID-19.

The chain joins TRBV24-1 to TRBJ1-2; the D gene is possibly TRBD1 (5 bases). Germline V CDR1 and CDR2: KGHDR, SFDVKD. V was cut by 4 bases and J by 8 bases, with 16 bases left in between. The CDR3 is 14 amino acids. The CDR3, as DNA: TGTGCCACCAGTGACCCCTCAGGGTCGGACGGCTACACCTTC. Its translation is CATSDPSGSDGYTF.

The chain couples TRBV6-1 to TRBJ1-5; unclear D gene. The germline CDR1 and CDR2 sequences are MNHNS and SASEGT. V was shortened by 1 base and J by 3 bases, with 7 bases between the two germline ends. The CDR3 is 14 amino acids. CDR3 residues: CASSEVGLNQPQHF. The DNA of the CDR3 is TGTGCCAGCAGTGAAGTTGGCCTCAATCAGCCCCAGCATTTT.

This chain connects TRBV7-2 to TRBJ2-3; the match to TRBD2 covers 15 bases. The germline gives CDR1 SGHTA, CDR2 FQGNSA. The J segment lost 2 bases and the V segment lost 5 bases, leaving 5 bases of the junction unmatched. The CDR3 runs 17 residues. CDR3 sequence: CASSRGLAGGSTDTQYF. For the CDR3, the DNA is TGTGCCAGCAGCCGGGGACTAGCGGGAGGATCCACAGATACGCAGTATTTT. Variable domain in full (rest from reference TRBV7-2 and TRBJ2-3): GAGVSQSPSNKVTEKGKDVELRCDPISGHTALYWYRQSLGQGLEFLIYFQGNSAPDKSGLPSDRFSAERTGGSVSTLTIQRTQQEDSAVYLCASSRGLAGGSTDTQYFGPGTRLTVL.

J is TRBJ1-1 and V is TRBV7-8; 7 nucleotides align to TRBD1. Losses at the gene ends were 5 bases for V and 1 base for J; bases not matched to a gene: 10. CDR1 is SGHVS and CDR2 is FQNEAQ in the germline V gene. This CDR3 contains 16 residues. Written as DNA, the CDR3 is TGTGCCAGCAGCCCGAGACAGGGAGAGGGGAACACTGAAGCTTTCTTT. Residues: CASSPRQGEGNTEAFF. Full variable domain (outside the CDR3, taken from reference TRBV7-8 and TRBJ1-1): GAGVSQSPRYKVAKRGQDVALRCDPISGHVSLFWYQQALGQGPEFLTYFQNEAQLDKSGLPSDRFFAERPEGSVSTLKIQRTQQEDSAVYLCASSPRQGEGNTEAFFGQGTRLTVV.

This clone occurred once. The chain combines TRBV6-5 with TRBJ2-7, with 7 bases matching TRBD2. V lost 0 bases to trimming and J lost 3 bases; unmatched junction nucleotides: 8. CDR1 is MNHEY and CDR2 is SVGAGI in the germline V gene. The CDR3 sequence is 16 residues long. The CDR3 DNA reads TGTGCCAGCAGTTACTCGGGGGGAGGGAGTATCTACGAGCAGTACTTC. Encoded protein: CASSYSGGGSIYEQYF.

The gene calls are TRBV5-1 and TRBJ2-1; TRBD1 might be the D (5 bases). Germline V gene sequence: CDR1 SGHRS, CDR2 YFSETQ. The V end was cut by 0 bases, the J end by 0 bases, with 7 bases between. The CDR3 has 15 amino acids. CDR3 nucleotides: TGCGCCAGCAGCTTGGCAGGGCCCTCCTACAATGAGCAGTTCTTC. This translates into CASSLAGPSYNEQFF.

The chain couples TRBV29-1 to TRBJ2-1, with 11 bases identical to TRBD2. Germline V gene sequence: CDR1 SQVTM, CDR2 ANQGSEA. CDR3 size: 14 residues. V shed 5 bases, J shed 4 bases, and the junction held 4 bases outside the gene matches. CDR3 sequence (DNA): TGCAGCGTTCCGGGACTAGCGGCTTACAATGAGCAGTTCTTC. Amino acid sequence: CSVPGLAAYNEQFF.

This clone has a handful of counts. This chain connects TRBV30 to TRBJ1-6, with D maybe TRBD1 (6 bases). Germline CDR1 GTSNPN, CDR2 SVGIG (reference sequence). The V and J ends lost 0 bases and 9 bases respectively, with 12 bases between them. The CDR3 has 14 amino acids. The CDR3 DNA is TGTGCCTGGAGTGTAAGCAGGGGAAGTTCACCCCTCCACTTT. Translated, it gives CAWSVSRGSSPLHF.

This rearrangement joins TRBV7-2 to TRBJ2-2, with 7 nucleotides matching TRBD1. J gave up 6 bases and V 4 bases, and 11 bases lay outside the gene matches. CDR3 length: 16 amino acids. Germline V CDR1 and CDR2: SGHTA, FQGNSA. CDR3 loop: CASSYIDRVQSGELFF. The CDR3 coding sequence is TGTGCCAGCAGCTACATAGACAGGGTGCAATCCGGGGAGCTGTTTTTT.

This clone was observed a single time. The gene calls are TRBV6-1 and TRBJ1-5; D unclear. V lost 4 bases and J 4 bases, leaving 17 bases between the germline ends. The CDR3 has 16 amino acids. Germline V lookup: CDR1 MNHNS, CDR2 SASEGT. The CDR3 DNA sequence: TGTGCCAGCAGTGGGAGGGTGATTTCAGGAAATCAGCCCCAGCATTTT. It codes for CASSGRVISGNQPQHF.

This rearrangement joins TRBV2 to TRBJ2-1; possible D gene TRBD2, 5 bases. Trimming stripped 6 bases from V and 10 bases from J, with 13 bases between. Per germline, CDR1 SNHLY and CDR2 FYNNEI. The CDR3 has 12 amino acids. CDR3 DNA: TGTGCCAGCAGGGGCCTCGGCGGGGAGCAGTTCTTC. This codes for CASRGLGGEQFF. The variable domain in full, with the rest retrieved from reference TRBV2 and TRBJ2-1, is EPEVTQTPSHQVTQMGQEVILRCVPISNHLYFYWYRQILGQKVEFLVSFYNNEISEKSEIFDDQFSVERPDGSNFTLKIRSTKLEDSAMYFCASRGLGGEQFFGPGTRLTVL.

The DNA for the CDR3 is TGTGCCAGCAGAGGGACTACCTATAATTCACCCCTCCACTTT. Amino acid sequence: CASRGTTYNSPLHF. This chain links TRBV6-5 with TRBJ1-6, with D perhaps TRBD1 (5 bases). CDR1 is MNHEY, CDR2 SVGAGI, per germline. With 6 bases removed from V and 2 bases from J, the gap between germline ends came to 8 bases. This CDR3 is built from 14 residues.

This rearrangement joins TRBV28 to TRBJ1-1; no reliable D call. Germline CDR1 and CDR2: MDHEN and SYDVKM. The CDR3 is 12 amino acids. Trimming left V 3 bases short and J 3 bases short, with 5 bases between. This chain's CDR3 is CASSFIYTEAFF. Written as DNA, the CDR3 is TGTGCCAGCAGTTTTATATACACTGAAGCTTTCTTT.

The chain combines TRBV7-3 with TRBJ1-1, with TRBD1 identical over 10 bases. Germline V gene data show CDR1 as SGHTA and CDR2 as FQGTGA. This CDR3 has 13 residues. Unmatched junction bases numbered 7, after V lost 4 bases and J lost 11 bases. CDR3 DNA sequence: TGTGCCAGCAGCTCGGGACAGGGGAGGATCGCTTTCTTT. Encoded protein: CASSSGQGRIAFF.

V usage is TRBV30 and J usage is TRBJ1-2; 8 positions match TRBD1. CDR3 length equals 13 residues. The germline V gene encodes CDR1 GTSNPN and CDR2 SVGIG (reference sequence). Trimming removed 5 bases from V and 7 bases from J; junction bases left unmatched: 9. CDR3 sequence reads: CAWPETGASGYTF. CDR3 bases: TGTGCCTGGCCCGAGACAGGGGCGAGTGGCTACACCTTC.

The chain links TRBV3-1 (or the pseudogene TRBV3-2) to TRBJ2-2, with a tentative D call TRBD2 (6 bases). Trimming shortened V by 2 bases and J by 4 bases, and 8 bases separated the two germline ends. The CDR3 runs to 14 residues. Germline CDR1 and CDR2: LGHDT and YNNKEL (reference sequence). The CDR3 loop is CASSQTEGTGELFF. In DNA form, the CDR3 reads TGTGCCAGCAGCCAAACGGAGGGCACCGGGGAGCTGTTTTTT.

The V call is TRBV6-6, the J call TRBJ2-3, with 8 bases lining up with TRBD2. There are 13 residues in the CDR3. CDR1 is MNHNY, CDR2 SVGAGI, per germline (reference sequence). Trimming at V came to 6 bases and at J to 3 bases, leaving 2 bases not matched to a gene. CDR3 coding DNA: TGTGCCAGCAGGACTAGCGAGACAGATACGCAGTATTTT. Amino acid sequence: CASRTSETDTQYF.

Concerning this clone: Other DNA variants within this sample encode the same CDR3. V usage is TRBV27 and J usage is TRBJ1-6; weak D call: TRBD1 (5 bases). The CDR3 runs to 14 residues. CDR1 and CDR2 (germline): MNHEY, SMNVEV (reference sequence). The ends were cut back, 2 bases at V and 6 bases at J, with 8 bases in the middle. The CDR3 nucleotides are TGTGCCAGCAGTTTAAGCGACAGTAATTCACCCCTCCACTTT. Protein: CASSLSDSNSPLHF.

V usage is TRBV7-2 and J usage is TRBJ2-5; D is possibly TRBD2 (6 bases). This CDR3 contains 14 residues. Germline CDR1 and CDR2: SGHTA and FQGNSA. Trimming stripped 1 base from V and 11 bases from J, with 17 bases between. CDR3 protein: CASSLVSGGGRQYF. In DNA, the CDR3 is TGTGCCAGCAGCTTAGTCAGCGGTGGGGGGAGGCAGTACTTC.

The V and J genes are TRBV30 and TRBJ1-2, with D possibly being TRBD1 (5 bases). The germline V gene encodes CDR1 GTSNPN and CDR2 SVGIG (reference sequence). This CDR3 is 11 amino acids long. Trimming left V 6 bases short and J 8 bases short, with 13 bases between. The CDR3 coding sequence is TGTGCCTGTTCGTTGGGGCGAGGCTACACCTTC. Translating gives CACSLGRGYTF. The variable domain in full, completed from reference TRBV30 and TRBJ1-2, reads SQTIHQWPATLVQPVGSPLSLECTVEGTSNPNLYWYRQAAGRGLQLLFYSVGIGQISSEVPQNLSASRPQDRQFILSSKKLLLSDSGFYLCACSLGRGYTFGSGTRLTVV.

The table lists this clone with a few counts. The V and J genes are TRBV6-1 and TRBJ1-5; D not certain. CDR3 length: 13 amino acids. CDR1 is MNHNS, CDR2 SASEGT, per germline. Trimming stripped 1 base from V and 4 bases from J, with 5 bases between. CDR3 coding DNA: TGTGCCAGCAGTGAAGGCAGGAATCAGCCCCAGCATTTT. This translates into CASSEGRNQPQHF.

The chain is built from TRBV3-1 (or the pseudogene TRBV3-2) and TRBJ2-3; 8 positions match TRBD2. Germline CDR1 is LGHDT and CDR2 is YNNKEL (reference sequence). The CDR3 is 14 residues long. Trimming at V came to 6 bases and at J to 1 base, leaving 3 bases not matched to a gene. The CDR3 loop is CASSDGGGTDTQYF. The CDR3 DNA reads as TGTGCCAGCAGTGACGGGGGGGGCACAGATACGCAGTATTTT.

V is TRBV20-1 and J is TRBJ1-2; TRBD1 might be the D (5 bases). Germline V lookup: CDR1 DFQATT, CDR2 SNEGSKA (reference sequence). The V and J ends lost 6 bases and 9 bases respectively, with 14 bases between them. The CDR3 has 11 residues. The CDR3 region is CSAGHRTSYTF. CDR3 coding DNA: TGCAGTGCCGGCCACAGGACTAGCTACACCTTC.

The genes are TRBV5-1 and TRBJ1-1; D is possibly TRBD1 (6 bases). The germline gives CDR1 SGHRS, CDR2 YFSETQ. This CDR3 is 13 amino acids long. Between the trimmed V and J ends, which lost 0 bases and 5 bases, there was a span of 8 bases. The DNA for the CDR3 is TGCGCCAGCAGCTTGGAAAGGGGGACTGAAGCTTTCTTT. Translating gives CASSLERGTEAFF.

J is TRBJ2-5 and V is TRBV3-1 (or the pseudogene TRBV3-2); unclear D gene. Per the germline V gene, CDR1 is LGHDT and CDR2 is YNNKEL (reference sequence). The CDR3 has 13 amino acids. Between the trimmed V and J ends, which lost 2 bases and 4 bases, there was a span of 8 bases. The CDR3 coding sequence is TGTGCCAGCAGCCAACCAGTTTCAGAGACCCAGTACTTC. Its protein is CASSQPVSETQYF.

The V and J genes are TRBV10-3 and TRBJ2-7; 8 nucleotides match TRBD1. The CDR3 loop spans 13 amino acids. V trimming: 6 bases; J trimming: 2 bases; junction bases outside the gene matches: 3. Germline V lookup: CDR1 ENHRY, CDR2 SYGVKD. As DNA, the CDR3 is TGTGCCATCAGCTCACAGGGGGCCTACGAGCAGTACTTC. Its translation is CAISSQGAYEQYF.

V gene TRBV19 combines with J gene TRBJ1-5, with D possibly TRBD1 on 5 matching bases. Germline CDR1 is LNHDA and CDR2 is SQIVND (reference sequence). The ends were cut back, 5 bases at V and 3 bases at J, with 11 bases in the middle. CDR3 size: 14 residues. The CDR3 here is CASSPIGANQPQHF. The CDR3 DNA is TGTGCCAGTAGTCCTATTGGGGCCAATCAGCCCCAGCATTTT.

This chain uses TRBV18 with TRBJ2-2, with D possibly being TRBD1 (6 bases). The CDR3 totals 15 residues. The germline V gene encodes CDR1 KGHSH and CDR2 LQKENI. Deletions cut 3 bases from V and 1 base from J, with 9 bases between. CDR3: CASSPLTGNTGELFF. The CDR3 DNA is TGTGCCAGCTCACCCTTGACAGGGAACACCGGGGAGCTGTTTTTT.

This clone was picked up one time. V and J are TRBV5-1 and TRBJ1-1; D may be TRBD1 (5 bases). The CDR3 totals 14 residues. The V gene's germline CDR1 is SGHRS and CDR2 YFSETQ. Trimming removed 3 bases from V and 4 bases from J, with 13 bases in between. CDR3 region: CASSSIDSLTEAFF. For the CDR3, the DNA is TGCGCCAGCAGCTCCATTGACAGCCTCACTGAAGCTTTCTTT.

This clone was seen a single time. Germline and junction disagree at one end, which may indicate a read error. The sample carries other DNA sequences with the same CDR3. CDR3 in DNA: TGTGCCAGTAGCTTAGGTTGGCAGGGGCGAAATGGCTACACCTTC. It codes for CASSLGWQGRNGYTF. The rearrangement uses TRBV5-8 and TRBJ1-2; possible D gene TRBD1, 6 bases. The CDR3 runs to 15 residues. Germline-derived CDR1 and CDR2 are SGHTS and YDEGEE.